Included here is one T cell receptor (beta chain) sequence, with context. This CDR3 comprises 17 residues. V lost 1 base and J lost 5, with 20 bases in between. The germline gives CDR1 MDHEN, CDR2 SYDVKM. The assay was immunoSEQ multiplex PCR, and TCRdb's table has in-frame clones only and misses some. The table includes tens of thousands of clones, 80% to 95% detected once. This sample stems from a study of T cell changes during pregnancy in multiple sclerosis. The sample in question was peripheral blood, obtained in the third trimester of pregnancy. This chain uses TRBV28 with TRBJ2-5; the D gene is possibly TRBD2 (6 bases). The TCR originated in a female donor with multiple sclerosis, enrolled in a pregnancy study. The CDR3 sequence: CASSLLIADTHQETQYF. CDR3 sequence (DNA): TGTGCCAGCAGTTTATTAATAGCGGACACCCATCAGGAGACCCAGTACTTC.